These T cell receptor beta chains were read from a single sample in a study of cytomegalovirus exposure and HLA in healthy donors. Libraries were prepared by immunoSEQ multiplex PCR; TCRdb keeps only in-frame clonotypes and omits some of them. The sample records approximately 110,000 clones, around 70% being singletons. The sample consisted of PBMCs. These receptors were collected from a woman between 40 and 50 years old in good health and CMV-seronegative. CDR3s include the opening cysteine and the closing phenylalanine or tryptophan. D genes are given only for firm matches. The size of a clone is reported for some rows only, either as once, few or many, or as a class for expanded clones.

J	size	V	D	DNA	CDR3
TRBJ1-5	NA	TRBV19	NA	TGTGCCAGTACAGGGTTCAGCAATCAGCCCCAGCATTTT	CASTGFSNQPQHF
TRBJ1-5	NA	TRBV18	NA	TGTGCCAGCTCACGCGGGAATCAGCCCCAGCATTTT	CASSRGNQPQHF
TRBJ1-2	NA	TRBV9	NA	TGTGCCAGCAGCGTCGAGAAGGCCGGACAGAGGAACTATGGCTACACCTTC	CASSVEKAGQRNYGYTF
TRBJ2-3	NA	TRBV6-6	NA	TGTGCCAGCAATCCCGGCGGCGGGGCCAGCACAGATACGCAGTATTTT	CASNPGGGASTDTQYF
TRBJ2-1	NA	TRBV9	TRBD2	TGTGCCAGCAGCACTAGCGGGAGTCTCTACAATGAGCAGTTCTTC	CASSTSGSLYNEQFF
TRBJ1-5	NA	TRBV28	NA	TGTGCCAGCAGCACCGAAGGGGCCGAATTTAATCAGCCCCAGCATTTT	CASSTEGAEFNQPQHF
TRBJ2-2	NA	TRBV30	NA	TGTGCCTGGAAGGCACAGCTCAACACCGGGGAGCTGTTTTTT	CAWKAQLNTGELFF
TRBJ2-1	once	TRBV7-6	TRBD2	TGTGCCAGCAGCTCACCCTTGACTAGCCCTTCCAATGAGCAGTTCTTC	CASSSPLTSPSNEQFF
TRBJ2-3	many	TRBV28	NA	TGTGCCAGCAGTTTCATTAGCGGTACAGATACGCAGTATTTT	CASSFISGTDTQYF
TRBJ2-7	NA	TRBV21-1	NA	TGTGCCAGCAGCAAACGTTCAGGGTCCTCTTGCAGGCCCTACGAGCAGTACTTC	CASSKRSGSSCRPYEQYF
TRBJ1-2	NA	TRBV7-2	TRBD1	TGTGCCAGCACACCGGGACAGGGGTTCTATGGCTACACCTTC	CASTPGQGFYGYTF
TRBJ2-1	NA	TRBV5-6	TRBD2	TGTGCCAGCAGCTTACGTAGCGGGGGGGCCGATGAGCAGTTCTTC	CASSLRSGGADEQFF
TRBJ2-6	NA	TRBV7-6	NA	TGTGCCAGCAGCGGGGACTTCTCTGGGGCCAACGTCCTGACTTTC	CASSGDFSGANVLTF
TRBJ2-2	NA	TRBV19	NA	TGTGCCAGTAGTATAGCGGGAGTGTCCACCGGGGAGCTGTTTTTT	CASSIAGVSTGELFF
TRBJ2-3	NA	TRBV2	NA	TGTGCCAGCCAAACCGAGGTCACAGATACGCAGTATTTT	CASQTEVTDTQYF
TRBJ1-1	NA	TRBV29-1	TRBD1	TGCAGCGTTGAAGATCTCGGACAGGGGGCAAAAGTGATCACTGAAGCTTTCTTT	CSVEDLGQGAKVITEAFF
TRBJ2-5	NA	TRBV23-1	TRBD2	TGCGCCAGCAGTCATCCAAATACCGGGACTAGGTCTAGGGAGCAGTACTTC	CASSHPNTGTRSREQYF
TRBJ2-7	few	TRBV4-1	NA	TGCGCCAGCAGCCGCCCGACTAGTGGCGAGCAGTACTTC	CASSRPTSGEQYF
TRBJ2-7	NA	TRBV28	TRBD1	TGTGCCAGCAGCCCAATCCCGGGACAGGGGTTAGAGCAGTACTTC	CASSPIPGQGLEQYF
TRBJ2-1	NA	TRBV27	NA	TGTGCCAGCAGTTTAAGGAGGGAATACAATGAGCAGTTCTTC	CASSLRREYNEQFF
TRBJ2-2	NA	TRBV11-1	NA	TGTGCCAGCAGCTTAGCGCTCGACCAGGCAGTCGTCGGGGAGCTGTTTTTT	CASSLALDQAVVGELFF
TRBJ2-1	NA	TRBV5-4	TRBD2	TGTGCCAGCAGCACGTGGACTAGCGGGGGGGCAAATGAGCAGTTCTTC	CASSTWTSGGANEQFF
TRBJ2-3	NA	TRBV19	NA	TGTGCCAGTAGTGACAATGGGGGGGCCACAGATACGCAGTATTTT	CASSDNGGATDTQYF
TRBJ1-1	NA	TRBV30	TRBD1	TGTGCCTGGAATGGACAGGCTGAAGCTTTCTTT	CAWNGQAEAFF
TRBJ2-1	NA	TRBV7-3	TRBD2	TGTGCCAGCAGCTCACTAGCGGGGGACAATGAGCAGTTCTTC	CASSSLAGDNEQFF
TRBJ2-5	NA	TRBV27	TRBD2	TGTGCCAGCAGTTCTGGGACTAGCGGGTTAGAGACCCAGTACTTC	CASSSGTSGLETQYF
TRBJ2-1	NA	TRBV18	TRBD1	TGTGCCAGCTCACGCAGAGGACAGGCAGGAGTCAATGAGCAGTTCTTC	CASSRRGQAGVNEQFF
TRBJ2-7	once	TRBV9	NA	TGTGCCAGCAGCGTGGGGGGGGCGGGCGAGCAGTACTTC	CASSVGGAGEQYF
TRBJ2-7	NA	TRBV18	NA	TGTGCCAGCTCACCGAGTCCAGGCGTCTACGAGCAGTACTTC	CASSPSPGVYEQYF
TRBJ2-1	NA	TRBV7-6	TRBD2	TGTGCCAGCAGCTTCTTACCGGGACTAGCAGTCAATGAGCAGTTCTTC	CASSFLPGLAVNEQFF
TRBJ2-1	NA	TRBV7-3	TRBD2	TGTGCCAGCAGCTTAACCACCTCCTACGGGGGGGAGCAGTTCTTC	CASSLTTSYGGEQFF
TRBJ1-4	NA	TRBV2	NA	TGTGCCAGCAGGAGTCTCCCAGGAGGTGAAAAACTGTTTTTT	CASRSLPGGEKLFF
TRBJ1-6	NA	TRBV19	TRBD1	TGTGCCAGTAGTATAGGCCCCCCCGTTGCAGGGGGAAATTCACCCCTCCACTTT	CASSIGPPVAGGNSPLHF
TRBJ1-1	NA	TRBV19	NA	TGTGCCAGTACTAAGGGGACTGAAGCTTTCTTT	CASTKGTEAFF
TRBJ2-2	NA	TRBV7-9	NA	TGTTCCAGCAGCTCGGGAGTTGGCACCGGGGAGCTGTTTTTT	CSSSSGVGTGELFF
TRBJ1-2	NA	TRBV6-1	TRBD1	TGTGCCAGCAGTGAAGCGACAGGGCTGGGCGGCTACACCTTC	CASSEATGLGGYTF
TRBJ2-1	NA	TRBV7-3	NA	TGTGCCAGCAGCTTAACGGCTAGCGCACCGCCTGAGCAGTTCTTC	CASSLTASAPPEQFF
TRBJ2-7	few	TRBV11-2	TRBD2	TGTGCCAGCAGCCCTCCTAGCGGGGGGCCCCCCTTCGGGTTC	CASSPPSGGPPFGF
TRBJ1-5	once	TRBV5-6	NA	TGTGCCAGCAGCTCAGGGGTTACGAGCAATCAGCCCCAGCATTTT	CASSSGVTSNQPQHF
TRBJ1-4	NA	TRBV6-7	NA	TGTGCCATTTCCTCCCGGGTGGGGCCAACTAATGAAAAACTGTTTTTT	CAISSRVGPTNEKLFF
TRBJ1-6	NA	TRBV2	NA	TGTGCCAGCAGGGGGCAGGGGTCTAATTCACCCCTCCACTTT	CASRGQGSNSPLHF
TRBJ1-2	once	TRBV19	TRBD1	TGTGCCAGTAGTATGAGATCAGGGGGAGGCTACACCTTC	CASSMRSGGGYTF
TRBJ2-1	NA	TRBV5-6	NA	TGTGCCAGCAGCCTAGCGCCGGACTACAACTACAATGAGCAGTTCTTC	CASSLAPDYNYNEQFF
TRBJ2-1	NA	TRBV27	NA	TGTGCCAGCAGTCCGAGCCCCTACAATGAGCAGTTCTTC	CASSPSPYNEQFF
TRBJ1-2	NA	TRBV6-5	NA	TGTGCCAGCAGCTCCGACGGGGGAGGCTACACCTTC	CASSSDGGGYTF
TRBJ2-5	NA	TRBV7-8	TRBD2	TGTGCCAGCAGCTCCGGGGATCTAGCGGGACTTTTTAAGACCCAGTACTTC	CASSSGDLAGLFKTQYF
TRBJ2-1	NA	TRBV5-4	NA	TGTGCCAGCAGCGGGGCCAATGGGGCCACGTTGTTCTTC	CASSGANGATLFF
TRBJ2-4	NA	TRBV30	NA	TGTGCCTGGAGTTGGAGGAAAACCGTCGGGGTTGGCAAAAACATTCAGTACTTC	CAWSWRKTVGVGKNIQYF
TRBJ2-5	NA	TRBV5-1	TRBD1	TGCGCCAGCAGCCGGACAGGGGGAGAGACCCAGTACTTC	CASSRTGGETQYF
TRBJ2-7	NA	TRBV4-1	NA	TGCGCCAGCAGCCCTGAAAGCAGGTCCTACGAGCAGTACTTC	CASSPESRSYEQYF
TRBJ2-7	NA	TRBV6-6	TRBD2	TGTGCCAGCAGTACTCTGGGGACTAGCGGGATTTACGAGCAGTACTTC	CASSTLGTSGIYEQYF
TRBJ2-4	NA	TRBV18	NA	TGTGCCAGCTCACCCGTGGGCCCCCTCTACAAAAACATTCAGTACTTC	CASSPVGPLYKNIQYF
TRBJ2-3	NA	TRBV7-3	NA	TGTGCCAGCAGCGCGGGCCAGTCACCAGATACGCAGTATTTT	CASSAGQSPDTQYF
TRBJ1-2	few	TRBV4-2	NA	TGTGCCAGCAGCCCCCGGGGGGGCAGGGACCATGGCTACACCTTC	CASSPRGGRDHGYTF
TRBJ1-2	NA	TRBV4-3	NA	TGCGCCAGCAGCCAAGTTGGGGCACTTAACTATGGCTACACCTTC	CASSQVGALNYGYTF
TRBJ2-1	once	TRBV11-2	TRBD2	TGTGCCAGCAGCTTAGAAACGGGGGGGACCGGTGAGCAGTTCTTC	CASSLETGGTGEQFF
TRBJ1-3	once	TRBV18	TRBD1	TGTGCCAGCTCAGCTCGACAGGGGGCGACTGGAAACACCATATATTTT	CASSARQGATGNTIYF
TRBJ1-3	NA	TRBV15	NA	TGTGCCACCAGCAGAGGGGCAGGCTCTGGAAACACCATATATTTT	CATSRGAGSGNTIYF
TRBJ2-1	NA	TRBV7-3	TRBD2	TGTGCCAGCAGCTTAAGCGGGAGGGCTGATAATGAGCAGTTCTTC	CASSLSGRADNEQFF